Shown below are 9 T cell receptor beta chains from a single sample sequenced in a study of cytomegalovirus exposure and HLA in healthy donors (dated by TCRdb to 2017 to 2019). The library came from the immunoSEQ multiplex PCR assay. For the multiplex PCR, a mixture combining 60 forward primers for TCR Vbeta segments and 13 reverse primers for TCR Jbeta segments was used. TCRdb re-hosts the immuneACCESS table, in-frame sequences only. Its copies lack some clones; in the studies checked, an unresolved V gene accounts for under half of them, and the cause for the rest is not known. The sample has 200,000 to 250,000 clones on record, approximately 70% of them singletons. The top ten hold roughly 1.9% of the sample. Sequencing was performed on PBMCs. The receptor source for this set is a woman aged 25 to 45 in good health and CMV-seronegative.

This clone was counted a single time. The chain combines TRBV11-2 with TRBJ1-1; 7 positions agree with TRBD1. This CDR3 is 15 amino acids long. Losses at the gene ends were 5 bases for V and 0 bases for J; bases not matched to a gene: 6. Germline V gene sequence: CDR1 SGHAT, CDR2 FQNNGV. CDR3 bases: TGTGCCAGCAGCCGAGGGGGCGGTGTGAACACTGAAGCTTTCTTT. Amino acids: CASSRGGGVNTEAFF. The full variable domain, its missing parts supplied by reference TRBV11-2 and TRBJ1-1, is EAGVAQSPRYKIIEKRQSVAFWCNPISGHATLYWYQQILGQGPKLLIQFQNNGVVDDSQLPKDRFSAERLKGVDSTLKIQPAKLEDSAVYLCASSRGGGVNTEAFFGQGTRLTVV.

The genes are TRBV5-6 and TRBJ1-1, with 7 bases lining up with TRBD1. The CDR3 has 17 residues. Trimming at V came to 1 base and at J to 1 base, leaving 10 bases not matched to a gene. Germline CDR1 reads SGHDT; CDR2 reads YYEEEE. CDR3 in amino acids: CASSLRSTGTANTEAFF. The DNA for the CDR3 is TGTGCCAGCAGCTTGAGGTCCACCGGGACAGCGAACACTGAAGCTTTCTTT.

The CDR3 coding sequence is TGTGCCAGCAGACCCCGGACTAGCGGCACAGATACGCAGTATTTT. Amino acids: CASRPRTSGTDTQYF. The rearrangement joins TRBV11-1 to TRBJ2-3; 9 positions match TRBD2. The trim removed 6 bases at V and 1 base at J, leaving 5 bases unmatched. Germline V gives CDR1 SGHAT, CDR2 FQDESV (reference sequence). The CDR3 spans 15 residues. Based on the CDR3 plus reference TRBV11-1 and TRBJ2-3, the full variable domain is EAEVAQSPRYKITEKSQAVAFWCDPISGHATLYWYRQILGQGPELLVQFQDESVVDDSQLPKDRFSAERLKGVDSTLKIQPAELGDSAMYLCASRPRTSGTDTQYFGPGTRLTVL.

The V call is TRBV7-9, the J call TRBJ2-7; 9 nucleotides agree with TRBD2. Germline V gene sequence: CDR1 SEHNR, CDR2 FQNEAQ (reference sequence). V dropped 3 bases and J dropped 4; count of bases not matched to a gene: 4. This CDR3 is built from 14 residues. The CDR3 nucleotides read TGTGCCAGCAGCTTGGTTAGCGGGGGTTACGAGCAGTACTTC. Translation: CASSLVSGGYEQYF. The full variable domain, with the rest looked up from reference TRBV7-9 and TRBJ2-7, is DTGVSQNPRHKITKRGQNVTFRCDPISEHNRLYWYRQTLGQGPEFLTYFQNEAQLEKSRLLSDRFSAERPKGSFSTLEIQRTEQGDSAMYLCASSLVSGGYEQYFGPGTRLTVT.

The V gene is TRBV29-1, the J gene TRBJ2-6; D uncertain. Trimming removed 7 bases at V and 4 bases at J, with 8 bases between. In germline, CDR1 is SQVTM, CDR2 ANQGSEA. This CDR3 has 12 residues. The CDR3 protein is CSAGSGANVLTF. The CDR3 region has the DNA TGCAGCGCCGGGTCCGGGGCCAACGTCCTGACTTTC.

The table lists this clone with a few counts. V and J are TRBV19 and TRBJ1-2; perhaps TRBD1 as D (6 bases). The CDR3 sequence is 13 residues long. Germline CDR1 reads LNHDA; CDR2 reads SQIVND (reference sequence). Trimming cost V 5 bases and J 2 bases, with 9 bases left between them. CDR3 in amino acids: CASSLTGNYGYTF. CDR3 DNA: TGTGCCAGTAGTCTTACAGGGAACTATGGCTACACCTTC.

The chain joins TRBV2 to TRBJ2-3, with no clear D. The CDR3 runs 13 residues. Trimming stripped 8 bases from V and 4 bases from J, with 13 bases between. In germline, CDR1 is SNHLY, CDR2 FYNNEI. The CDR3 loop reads CASARNLADTQYF. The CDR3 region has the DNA TGTGCCAGCGCCAGAAATTTGGCAGATACGCAGTATTTT.

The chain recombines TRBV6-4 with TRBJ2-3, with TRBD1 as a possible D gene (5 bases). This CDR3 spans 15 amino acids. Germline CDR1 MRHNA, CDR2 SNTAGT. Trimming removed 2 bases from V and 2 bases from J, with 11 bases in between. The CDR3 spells CASSDGHRTTDTQYF. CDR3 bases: TGTGCCAGCAGTGACGGTCACAGGACCACAGATACGCAGTATTTT.

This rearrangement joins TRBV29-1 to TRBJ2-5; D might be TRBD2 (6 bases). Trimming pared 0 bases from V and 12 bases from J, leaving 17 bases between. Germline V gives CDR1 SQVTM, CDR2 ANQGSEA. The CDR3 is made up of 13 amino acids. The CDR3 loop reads CSVEDLVRGGKYF. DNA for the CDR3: TGCAGCGTTGAAGATCTGGTTCGGGGAGGAAAGTACTTC.